This TCR beta chain is drawn from a study of PD-1 blockade in classical Hodgkin lymphoma. Study results and caveats: Underlying causes for the observed repertoire differences were not defined, possibly disease activity or prior therapy. Before treatment, complete responders showed about the same diversity as newly diagnosed patients. Compared with baseline, CD4+ but not CD8+ TCR diversity had risen significantly by C4D1. At baseline, newly diagnosed patients reportedly showed less TCR diversity than healthy donors.

V was pared by 3 bases and J by 12 bases, with 21 bases between. The CDR3 is 15 amino acids. Germline CDR1 and CDR2: MDHEN and SYDVKM. Comment on this clone: Its antigen is undetermined.

Noted time point: cycle 4 day 1 (C4D1), after 6 weeks of nivolumab. Each patient experienced a relapse that followed autologous stem cell transplantation, and brentuximab vedotin exposure varied. From thawed PBMCs, CD8+ T cells were isolated by magnetic negative selection. TCRdb's copy holds only in-frame clones and misses some; the assay was immunoSEQ multiplex PCR. The repertoire includes approximately 6,300 clones, approximately 73% of them detected once, and 13% sits in the top ten. The chain joins TRBV28 to TRBJ2-1; D may correspond to TRBD1 or TRBD2 (5 bases each). Sequenced material: CD8+ T cells from blood, taken before the fourth cycle of nivolumab. This TCR derives from a human donor with classical Hodgkin lymphoma. The CDR3 spells CASSLWGPPLIGQFF. As DNA, the CDR3 is TGTGCCAGCAGTTTGTGGGGACCACCCCTAATAGGGCAGTTCTTC.